This T cell receptor (beta chain) was captured by sequencing in a study of cytomegalovirus exposure and HLA in healthy donors. Turning to the study itself: The early release's HLA-typed donors yielded some 85 million unique TCRs. Study results and limitations: Most of the TCR beta V segments (in an earlier analysis) were productive either about 87% or about 30% of the time. Confirmation was obtained in vitro that three CMV-associated chains are specific for CMV antigens. Some 16,000 TCR beta sequences were associated with HLA alleles at 0.05 false discovery rate in a later analysis.

The CDR3 contains 13 residues. V shed 7 bases and J shed 4 bases, with 13 bases lying between them. Germline V gives CDR1 SNHLY, CDR2 FYNNEI. PCR involved 60 Vbeta and 13 Jbeta primers. Using immunoSEQ multiplex PCR, the repertoire was profiled, and TCRdb retains in-frame clones only, with some absent. The repertoire holds about 110,000 clones, with around 75% as singletons. Regarding this clone: Its specificity is not known.

This sequence was found in a man in his forties or fifties in good health and CMV-seronegative. The gene calls are TRBV2 and TRBJ1-1; the D is unclear. Sequenced material: PBMCs. Written as DNA, the CDR3 is TGTGCCAGCACCGAGGGTGGGGTCACTGAAGCTTTCTTT. It specifies CASTEGGVTEAFF. Looking up the rest from reference TRBV2 and TRBJ1-1 gives the full variable domain: EPEVTQTPSHQVTQMGQEVILRCVPISNHLYFYWYRQILGQKVEFLVSFYNNEISEKSEIFDDQFSVERPDGSNFTLKIRSTKLEDSAMYFCASTEGGVTEAFFGQGTRLTVV.